This is a list of T cell receptor beta chains from one sample in a study of Tregs in tolerant kidney transplant recipients. Measured with immunoSEQ multiplex PCR; TCRdb has only the in-frame clones, and not every one. The repertoire holds tens of thousands of clones, with 75% to 95% as singletons. The sequencing used CD4+ T cells from blood (PBMCs), collected 24 months after the transplant. These receptor sequences come from a human patient who received a combined kidney and bone marrow transplant. A share of the T cells may be of graft donor origin. The conserved cysteine and the conserved F or W are not part of the CDR3 here. A D gene is named only where the DNA matches it firmly.

length	J	D	V	CDR3
13	TRBJ2-5	NA	TRBV18	ASSPLPGNDETQY
11	TRBJ2-7	NA	TRBV7-2	ASSFDRVYEQY
12	TRBJ2-7	TRBD2	TRBV7-9	ASSTSGVTYEQY
12	TRBJ1-2	TRBD1	TRBV7-2	ASSFPGQGYGYT
16	TRBJ2-7	TRBD1	TRBV7-6	ASSLVPRRDRVSYEQY
11	TRBJ1-4	TRBD1	TRBV29-1	SVGTGVGEKLF
13	TRBJ2-4	NA	TRBV11-2	ASSFSLTGSGIQY
14	TRBJ2-5	TRBD2	TRBV28	ASSFIALSGVETQY
14	TRBJ2-7	TRBD1	TRBV19	ASSPPRTGSRYEQY
9	TRBJ2-1	NA	TRBV4-1	ASSQVEEQF
13	TRBJ2-7	TRBD1	TRBV6-5	ASRKDRGGSYEQY
11	TRBJ1-1	TRBD1	TRBV7-3	ASSRDREGEAF
17	TRBJ2-7	TRBD2	TRBV10-3	AISDPTGTSGSAAYEQY
13	TRBJ2-5	NA	TRBV28	ASSHLAQGRETQY
11	TRBJ2-1	NA	TRBV12-5	ASGPVGHSEQF
13	TRBJ1-5	NA	TRBV18	ASSPTTYSNQPQH
13	TRBJ2-2	NA	TRBV7-2	ASSLGGPVTGELF
13	TRBJ1-4	NA	TRBV5-1	ASSQTGHLNEKLF
13	TRBJ1-5	NA	TRBV7-3	ASSLGGRGDQPQH